This T cell receptor (beta chain) originates from a study of T cell responses to AZD1222 COVID-19 vaccine. The V segment lost 6 bases and the J segment 1 base; nucleotides outside the gene matches: 8. This CDR3 is 16 amino acids long. Looked up from germline, CDR1 is MNHEY and CDR2 is SMNVEV (reference sequence). TCRdb's copy holds only in-frame clones and misses some; the assay was immunoSEQ multiplex PCR. The repertoire holds around 20,000 clones, with about four fifths as singletons. This clonotype was obtained from an adult who received the AZD1222 COVID-19 vaccine. V gene TRBV27 combines with J gene TRBJ1-4; 7 positions match TRBD1. The starting material was peripheral blood, obtained 28 days after the second AZD1222 dose. CDR3 DNA: TGTGCCAGCAGGCAAAACCAGGGGGGAACTAATGAAAAACTGTTTTTT. Its translation: CASRQNQGGTNEKLFF.